A selection of T cell receptor beta chains follows, all from one sample in a study of radiotherapy plus CTLA-4 blockade in lung cancer. Measured with immunoSEQ multiplex PCR; TCRdb has only the in-frame clones, and not every one. The profile shows over 85,000 clones, roughly 79% of them singletons. The sequencing used peripheral blood, collected from a patient treated with radiotherapy plus ipilimumab. Source of these receptors: a human donor with non-small cell lung cancer who had a partial response to radiotherapy plus ipilimumab. Some clones in this sample may be carry-over from other donors' samples. CDR3s include the opening cysteine and the closing phenylalanine or tryptophan. The D gene is left open where the match is weak. Size is stated for part of the rows, as once, few or many counts, or as a class when the clone is expanded.

clone_size	v_call	d_call	j_call	cdr3_aa	cdr3_nt
few	TRBV6-5	.	TRBJ1-3	CASSLGQTTGNTIYF	TGTGCCAGCAGTCTAGGACAGACCACTGGAAACACCATATATTTT
.	TRBV5-1	.	TRBJ2-5	CASSFGRGISETQYF	TGCGCCAGCAGCTTTGGGCGGGGAATATCGGAGACCCAGTACTTC
.	TRBV5-1	.	TRBJ2-1	CASSLLRNEQFF	TGCGCCAGCAGCTTGCTCCGGAATGAGCAGTTCTTC
.	TRBV21-1	.	TRBJ1-2	CASSKALGVQPYGYTF	TGTGCCAGCAGCAAAGCGCTCGGGGTTCAACCCTATGGCTACACCTTC
.	TRBV7-2	.	TRBJ2-5	CASSLRGGGETQYF	TGTGCCAGCAGCTTAAGGGGAGGGGGGGAGACCCAGTACTTC
.	TRBV28	TRBD1	TRBJ1-1	CASSDRDRPLGTEAFF	TGTGCCAGCAGTGACCGGGACAGGCCCCTGGGCACTGAAGCTTTCTTT
once	TRBV5-1	.	TRBJ1-3	CASSKISSRSTGNTIYF	TGCGCCAGCAGCAAAATTTCAAGTCGTTCTACCGGAAACACCATATATTTT
.	TRBV6-5	TRBD2	TRBJ2-7	CASSYSTSVYYEQYF	TGTGCCAGCAGTTACTCGACTAGCGTCTACTACGAGCAGTACTTC
.	TRBV6-1	TRBD1	TRBJ2-7	CASSHRDRGPYEQYF	TGTGCCAGCAGTCACCGGGACAGGGGACCCTACGAGCAGTACTTC
few	TRBV18	TRBD1	TRBJ1-2	CASRGQGDYGYTF	TGTGCCAGCCGAGGGCAGGGGGACTATGGCTACACCTTC
.	TRBV9	.	TRBJ2-1	CASSRGVSYNEQFF	TGTGCCAGCAGCCGCGGTGTCTCCTACAATGAGCAGTTCTTC
few	TRBV4-1	TRBD1	TRBJ2-2	CASRLTGDTGELFF	TGCGCCAGCAGACTGACAGGGGACACCGGGGAGCTGTTTTTT
few	TRBV5-1	TRBD2	TRBJ2-1	CASSLAGLENNEQFF	TGCGCCAGCAGCTTGGCCGGACTAGAAAACAATGAGCAGTTCTTC
.	TRBV9	TRBD2	TRBJ2-1	CASSVAGGMSSYNEQFF	TGTGCCAGCAGCGTAGCGGGGGGAATGAGCTCCTACAATGAGCAGTTCTTC
.	TRBV5-1	TRBD1	TRBJ1-6	CASREDRGKGNSPLHF	TGCGCCAGCAGGGAGGACAGGGGCAAAGGGAATTCACCCCTCCACTTT
few	TRBV6-6	.	TRBJ2-5	CASSSEETQYF	TGTGCCAGCAGTTCAGAAGAGACCCAGTACTTC
.	TRBV5-4	.	TRBJ2-6	CASSFGSGTGANVLTF	TGTGCCAGCAGCTTCGGGTCCGGCACTGGGGCCAACGTCCTGACTTTC
once	TRBV7-8	.	TRBJ2-5	CASRLGQGSWETQYF	TGTGCCAGCAGACTCGGGCAGGGCTCTTGGGAGACCCAGTACTTC
.	TRBV4-1	.	TRBJ2-1	CASSQTGDFYNEQFF	TGCGCCAGCAGCCAAACAGGGGACTTTTACAATGAGCAGTTCTTC
few	TRBV11-3	.	TRBJ2-3	CASRFTGSDTQYF	TGTGCCAGCAGATTCACAGGGTCAGATACGCAGTATTTT